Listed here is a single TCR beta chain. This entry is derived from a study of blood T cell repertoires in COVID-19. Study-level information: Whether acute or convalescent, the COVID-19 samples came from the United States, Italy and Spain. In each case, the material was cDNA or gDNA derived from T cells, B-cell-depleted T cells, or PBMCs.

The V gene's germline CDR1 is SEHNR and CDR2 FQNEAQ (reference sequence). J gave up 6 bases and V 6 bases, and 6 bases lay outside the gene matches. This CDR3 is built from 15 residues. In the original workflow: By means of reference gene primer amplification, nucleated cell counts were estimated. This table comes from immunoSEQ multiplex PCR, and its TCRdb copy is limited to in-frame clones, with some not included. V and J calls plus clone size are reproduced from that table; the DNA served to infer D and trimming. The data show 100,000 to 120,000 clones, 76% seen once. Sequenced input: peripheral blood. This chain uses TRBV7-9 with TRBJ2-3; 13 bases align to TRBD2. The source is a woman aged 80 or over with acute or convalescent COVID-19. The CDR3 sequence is CASRLAGGFDDTQYF. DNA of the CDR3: TGTGCCAGCAGACTAGCGGGGGGGTTCGACGATACGCAGTATTTT.